This T cell receptor (beta chain) was recovered during a study of CD8+CD57+ T cells in acquired aplastic anemia. Study results and limitations: The number of CD8+ CDR3 sequences shared by patients and controls was 25 to 35.

On this clonotype itself: Antigen unknown.

Trimming cost V 3 bases and J 0 bases, with 11 bases left between them. CDR1 and CDR2 (germline): DFQATT, SNEGSKA (reference sequence). There are 14 residues in the CDR3. Genomic DNA, serving as template, underwent TCR beta VDJ and CDR3 profiling. TCRdb processed the reads anew with MiXCR; each CDR3 protein has one entry. Of under 200,000 distinct CDR3 sequences listed, just under 50% are singletons. Selection for sequencing was limited to patients who had shown CD8+CD57+ cell expansion by flow cytometry. Severe acquired aplastic anemia was present in every patient. What was sequenced was sorted CD4+, CD8+, or CD8+CD57+ T cells (not recorded which) from PBMCs. The chain has TRBV20-1 and TRBJ1-2; maybe TRBD1 (6 bases). This TCR came from a human donor with aplastic anemia. The DNA for the CDR3 is TGCAGTGCTAGCAGACAGGAAACTAACTATGGCTACACCTTC. Protein product: CSASRQETNYGYTF.